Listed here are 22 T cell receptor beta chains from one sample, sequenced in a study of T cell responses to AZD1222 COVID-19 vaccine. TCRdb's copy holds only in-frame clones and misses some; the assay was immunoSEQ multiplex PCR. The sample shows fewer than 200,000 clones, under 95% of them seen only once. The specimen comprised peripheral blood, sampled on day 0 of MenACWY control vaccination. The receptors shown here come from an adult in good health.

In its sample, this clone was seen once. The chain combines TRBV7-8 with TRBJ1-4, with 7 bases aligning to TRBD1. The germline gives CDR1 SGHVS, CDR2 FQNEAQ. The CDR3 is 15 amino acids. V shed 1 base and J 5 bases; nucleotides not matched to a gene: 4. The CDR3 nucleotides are TGTGCCAGCAGCTTAGGGGGGACAGCGAATGAAAAACTGTTTTTT. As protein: CASSLGGTANEKLFF. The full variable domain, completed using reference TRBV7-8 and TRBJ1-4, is GAGVSQSPRYKVAKRGQDVALRCDPISGHVSLFWYQQALGQGPEFLTYFQNEAQLDKSGLPSDRFFAERPEGSVSTLKIQRTQQEDSAVYLCASSLGGTANEKLFFGSGTQLSVL.

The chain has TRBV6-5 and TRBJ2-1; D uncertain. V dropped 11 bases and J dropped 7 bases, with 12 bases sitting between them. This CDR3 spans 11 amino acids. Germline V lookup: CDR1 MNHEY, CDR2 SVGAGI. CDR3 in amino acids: CAAQMTNEQFF. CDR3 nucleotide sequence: TGTGCCGCACAAATGACTAATGAGCAGTTCTTC.

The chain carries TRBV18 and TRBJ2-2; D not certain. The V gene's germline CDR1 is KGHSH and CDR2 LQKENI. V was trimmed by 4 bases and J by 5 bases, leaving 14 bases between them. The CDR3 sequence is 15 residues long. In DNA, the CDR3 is TGTGCCAGCTCACGGGGTTACCGAACTACCGGGGAGCTGTTTTTT. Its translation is CASSRGYRTTGELFF.

DNA for the CDR3: TGTGCTAGTGGGGAAGGCGGAAACATTCAGTACTTC. It yields the protein CASGEGGNIQYF. V gene TRBV12-5 combines with J gene TRBJ2-4; D gene ambiguous. The V and J ends lost 6 bases and 6 bases respectively, with 9 bases between them. From germline, CDR1 is LGHNT and CDR2 FRNRAP. The CDR3 consists of 12 residues.

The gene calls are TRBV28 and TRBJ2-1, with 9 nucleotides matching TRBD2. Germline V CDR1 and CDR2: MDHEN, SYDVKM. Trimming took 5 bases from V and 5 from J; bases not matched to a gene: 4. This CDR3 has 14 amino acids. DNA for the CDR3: TGTGCCAGCAGTCCCTTAGCGGGAGACAATGAGCAGTTCTTC. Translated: CASSPLAGDNEQFF.

CDR3 protein: CASSFLNSYEQYF. CDR3 DNA: TGTGCCAGCAGTTTTTTGAACTCCTACGAGCAGTACTTC. This chain links TRBV27 with TRBJ2-7, with no clear D. The CDR3 runs to 13 residues. With 3 bases removed from V and 0 bases from J, the gap between germline ends came to 6 bases. CDR1 is MNHEY and CDR2 is SMNVEV in the germline V gene (reference sequence).

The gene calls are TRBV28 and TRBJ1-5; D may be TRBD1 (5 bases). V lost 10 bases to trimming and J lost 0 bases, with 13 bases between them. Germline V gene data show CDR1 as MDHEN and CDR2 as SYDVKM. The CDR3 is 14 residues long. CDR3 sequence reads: CATTSGGSNQPQHF. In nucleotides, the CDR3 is TGTGCCACCACCTCGGGGGGTAGCAATCAGCCCCAGCATTTT.

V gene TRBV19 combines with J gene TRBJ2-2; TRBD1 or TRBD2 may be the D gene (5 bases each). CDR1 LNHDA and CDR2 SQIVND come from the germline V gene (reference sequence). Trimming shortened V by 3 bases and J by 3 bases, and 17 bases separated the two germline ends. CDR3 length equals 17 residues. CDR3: CASSIPGAAWDTGELFF. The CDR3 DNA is TGTGCCAGTAGTATCCCCGGGGCCGCTTGGGACACCGGGGAGCTGTTTTTT.

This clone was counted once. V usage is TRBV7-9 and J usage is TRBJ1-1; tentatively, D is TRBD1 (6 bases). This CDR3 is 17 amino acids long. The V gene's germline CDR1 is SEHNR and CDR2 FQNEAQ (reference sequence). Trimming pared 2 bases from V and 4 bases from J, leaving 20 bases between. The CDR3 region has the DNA TGTGCCAGCAGCTTATGGGACATCTCACTCGAGGGCACTGAAGCTTTCTTT. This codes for CASSLWDISLEGTEAFF.

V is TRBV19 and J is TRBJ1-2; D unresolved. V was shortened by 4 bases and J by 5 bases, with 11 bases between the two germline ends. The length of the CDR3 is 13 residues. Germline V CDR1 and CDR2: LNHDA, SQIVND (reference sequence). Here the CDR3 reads CASSTRRSYGYTF. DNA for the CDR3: TGTGCCAGTAGTACTAGAAGGTCTTATGGCTACACCTTC.

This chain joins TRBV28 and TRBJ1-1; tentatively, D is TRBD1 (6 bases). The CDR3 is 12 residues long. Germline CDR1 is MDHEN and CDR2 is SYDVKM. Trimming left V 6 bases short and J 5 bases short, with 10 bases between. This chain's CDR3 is CASRLRGTEAFF. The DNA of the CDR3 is TGTGCCAGCAGGCTCAGGGGTACTGAAGCTTTCTTT. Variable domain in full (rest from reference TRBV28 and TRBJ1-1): DVKVTQSSRYLVKRTGEKVFLECVQDMDHENMFWYRQDPGLGLRLIYFSYDVKMKEKGDIPEGYSVSREKKERFSLILESASTNQTSMYLCASRLRGTEAFFGQGTRLTVV.

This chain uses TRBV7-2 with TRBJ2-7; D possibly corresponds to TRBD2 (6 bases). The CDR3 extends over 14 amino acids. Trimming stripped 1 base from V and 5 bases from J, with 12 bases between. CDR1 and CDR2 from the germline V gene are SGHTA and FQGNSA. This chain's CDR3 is CASSLVETSNEQYF. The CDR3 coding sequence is TGTGCCAGCAGCTTAGTCGAGACTAGTAACGAGCAGTACTTC.

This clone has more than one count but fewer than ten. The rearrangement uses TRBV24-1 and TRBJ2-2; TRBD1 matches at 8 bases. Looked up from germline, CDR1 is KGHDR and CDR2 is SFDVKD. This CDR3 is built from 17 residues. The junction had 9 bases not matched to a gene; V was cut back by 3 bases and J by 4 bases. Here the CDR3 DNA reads TGTGCCACCAGTGATCCAGGACAGGGCCGAGTCACCGGGGAGCTGTTTTTT. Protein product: CATSDPGQGRVTGELFF.

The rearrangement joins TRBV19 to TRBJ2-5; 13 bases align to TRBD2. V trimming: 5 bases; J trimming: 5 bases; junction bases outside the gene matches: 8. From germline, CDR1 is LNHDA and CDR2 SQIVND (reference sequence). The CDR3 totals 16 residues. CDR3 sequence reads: CASSLRTSGSRETQYF. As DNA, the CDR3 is TGTGCCAGTAGTCTAAGGACTAGCGGGAGTAGGGAGACCCAGTACTTC. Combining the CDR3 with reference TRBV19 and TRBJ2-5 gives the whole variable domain DGGITQSPKYLFRKEGQNVTLSCEQNLNHDAMYWYRQDPGQGLRLIYYSQIVNDFQKGDIAEGYSVSREKKESFPLTVTSAQKNPTAFYLCASSLRTSGSRETQYFGPGTRLLVL.

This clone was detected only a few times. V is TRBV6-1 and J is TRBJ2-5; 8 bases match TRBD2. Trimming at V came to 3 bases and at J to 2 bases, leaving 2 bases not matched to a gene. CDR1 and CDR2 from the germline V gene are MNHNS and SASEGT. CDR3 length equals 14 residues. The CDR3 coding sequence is TGTGCCAGCAGTGACGGCGGGGGGCAAGAGACCCAGTACTTC. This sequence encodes CASSDGGGQETQYF.

DNA of the CDR3: TGTGCCAGCAGTTATCAGGGCCCCCAGCGAGGGACTGAAGCTTTCTTT. Translated, it gives CASSYQGPQRGTEAFF. This chain connects TRBV28 to TRBJ1-1, with D maybe TRBD1 (5 bases). The CDR3 is 16 residues long. Deletions cut 4 bases from V and 5 bases from J, with 20 bases between. Germline V gives CDR1 MDHEN, CDR2 SYDVKM.

CDR3 region: CAWSSAGNTEAFF. The CDR3 DNA is TGTGCCTGGAGTTCCGCAGGCAACACTGAAGCTTTCTTT. The rearrangement links TRBV30 to TRBJ1-1; D uncertain. V was cut by 2 bases and J by 2 bases, with 9 bases left in between. The CDR3 runs 13 residues. CDR1 is GTSNPN, CDR2 SVGIG, per germline (reference sequence). The full variable domain, in which reference TRBV30 and TRBJ1-1 provide the parts outside the CDR3, is SQTIHQWPATLVQPVGSPLSLECTVEGTSNPNLYWYRQAAGRGLQLLFYSVGIGQISSEVPQNLSASRPQDRQFILSSKKLLLSDSGFYLCAWSSAGNTEAFFGQGTRLTVV.

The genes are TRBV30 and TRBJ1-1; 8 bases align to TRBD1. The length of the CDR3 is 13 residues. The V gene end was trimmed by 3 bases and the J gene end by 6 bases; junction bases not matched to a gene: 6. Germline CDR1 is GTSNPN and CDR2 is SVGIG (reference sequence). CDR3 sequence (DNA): TGTGCCTGGAGCTTGGACAGGGAGGCTGAAGCTTTCTTT. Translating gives CAWSLDREAEAFF. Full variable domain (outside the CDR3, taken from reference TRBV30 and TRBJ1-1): SQTIHQWPATLVQPVGSPLSLECTVEGTSNPNLYWYRQAAGRGLQLLFYSVGIGQISSEVPQNLSASRPQDRQFILSSKKLLLSDSGFYLCAWSLDREAEAFFGQGTRLTVV.

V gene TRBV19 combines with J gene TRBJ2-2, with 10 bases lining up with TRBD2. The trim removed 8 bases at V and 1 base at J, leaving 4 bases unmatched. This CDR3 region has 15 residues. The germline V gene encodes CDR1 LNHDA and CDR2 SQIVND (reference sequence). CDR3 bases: TGTGCCAGTGATAGCGGGAGGCGGAACACCGGGGAGCTGTTTTTT. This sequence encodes CASDSGRRNTGELFF.

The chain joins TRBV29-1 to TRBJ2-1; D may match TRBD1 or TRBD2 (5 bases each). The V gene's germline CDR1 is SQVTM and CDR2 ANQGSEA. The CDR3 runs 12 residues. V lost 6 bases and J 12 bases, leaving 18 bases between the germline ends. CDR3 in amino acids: CSVPAGAFGQFF. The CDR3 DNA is TGCAGCGTCCCCGCCGGGGCCTTCGGGCAGTTCTTC.

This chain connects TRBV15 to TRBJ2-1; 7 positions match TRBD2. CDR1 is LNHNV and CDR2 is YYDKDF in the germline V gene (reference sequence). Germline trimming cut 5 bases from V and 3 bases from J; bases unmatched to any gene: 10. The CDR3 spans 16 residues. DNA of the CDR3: TGTGCCACCAGCTCCCCCCCGTGGGGGGGCTACAATGAGCAGTTCTTC. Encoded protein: CATSSPPWGGYNEQFF.

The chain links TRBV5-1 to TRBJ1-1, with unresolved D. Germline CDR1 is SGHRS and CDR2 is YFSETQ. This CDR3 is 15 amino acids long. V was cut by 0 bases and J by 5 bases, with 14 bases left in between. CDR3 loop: CASSLDPRYATEAFF. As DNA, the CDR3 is TGCGCCAGCAGCTTGGACCCCCGATACGCAACTGAAGCTTTCTTT.